This T cell receptor (beta chain) was sequenced during a study of molecular identifiers for immune sequencing clone quantification. Germline-derived CDR1 and CDR2 are DFQATT and SNEGSKA (reference sequence). Trimming stripped 6 bases from V and 2 bases from J, with 14 bases between. This CDR3 is 14 amino acids long. TCRdb reanalysed the PCR reads using MiXCR and keeps one entry per CDR3 protein. The sample contains under 600,000 distinct CDR3 sequences, 20% to 25% of which appear only once. This chain joins TRBV20-1 and TRBJ1-5; a possible D gene is TRBD1 (5 bases). Sequencing used naive CD8+ T cells from blood, with Jurkat cell RNA spiked in. The subset: FACS-sorted CD8+CD4-CCR7+CD45RA+ naive T cells. This receptor was obtained from a human donor in good health. Some libraries in this study had Jurkat cell RNA spiked in. The CDR3 reads CSAKVVGGNQPQHF. CDR3 nucleotides: TGCAGTGCCAAAGTTGTGGGGGGCAATCAGCCCCAGCATTTT.